This entry is about one T cell receptor (beta chain). Its antigen is unknown. This entry is derived from a study of T cell responses to AZD1222 COVID-19 vaccine. Study observations and caveats: Unmutated variant regions reportedly attract nearly half of all spike-specific TCRs. Baseline testing showed seropositivity in only a handful of AZD1222 recipients.

Assay used: immunoSEQ multiplex PCR; TCRdb lists only in-frame clones, some missing. This sample has about 130,000 clones; approximately 90% occur once, and the top ten carry 1.5% to 2%. This CDR3 is built from 14 residues. Per germline, CDR1 LGHNA and CDR2 YSLEER. Trimming cost V 6 bases and J 1 base, with 12 bases left between them. The clonotype comes from an adult in good health. This chain uses TRBV4-3 with TRBJ1-2; D might be TRBD1 (5 bases). The sample consisted of peripheral blood, taken on day 0 of AZD1222 vaccination. The CDR3 region has the DNA TGCGCCAGCAGTTTTTCAGGGAGTAACTATGGCTACACCTTC. It encodes CASSFSGSNYGYTF.